The TCR beta chain under discussion was sequenced for a study of blood T cell repertoires in COVID-19. This CDR3 is built from 18 residues. Some clones are missing from TCRdb's copy, which holds only in-frame ones; the method was immunoSEQ multiplex PCR. The sample lists some 220,000 clones, roughly 86% seen once, with 4% in the top ten. Material for sequencing was peripheral blood. The chain employs TRBV1 and TRBJ1-4; the table assigns TRBD1, which was not confirmed against the DNA. TRBV1 counts as a pseudogene. The receptor's source is a man aged 50 to 59 with acute or convalescent COVID-19. CDR3 region: CTSSHQGQGAYRYEKLFF. CDR3 DNA: TGCACCAGCAGCCATCAGGGACAGGGGGCATATAGGTATGAAAAACTGTTTTTT.